The 16 T cell receptor beta chains below were found in one sample sequenced in a study of cytomegalovirus exposure and HLA in healthy donors. With 60 Vbeta and 13 Jbeta primers, the PCR was carried out. Method: immunoSEQ multiplex PCR; TCRdb's copy keeps in-frame clones and lacks some. The sample has 120,000 or so clones, over 70% seen once; the top ten hold less than 9.5%. What was sequenced was PBMCs. The receptors stem from a woman in her 50s in good health and CMV-seropositive.

The rearrangement uses TRBV9 and TRBJ1-2, with 11 bases fitting TRBD1. J gave up 5 bases and V 4 bases, and 7 bases lay outside the gene matches. The CDR3 has 15 residues. Germline values: CDR1 SGDLS, CDR2 YYNGEE. Here the CDR3 reads CASSPGQGAGYGYTF. The CDR3 DNA reads as TGTGCCAGCAGCCCTGGACAGGGGGCAGGATATGGCTACACCTTC. The variable domain in full, with the rest retrieved from reference TRBV9 and TRBJ1-2, is DSGVTQTPKHLITATGQRVTLRCSPRSGDLSVYWYQQSLDQGLQFLIQYYNGEERAKGNILERFSAQQFPDLHSELNLSSLELGDSALYFCASSPGQGAGYGYTFGSGTRLTVV.

The table lists this clone with a few counts. This chain joins TRBV5-1 and TRBJ2-5; no definite D call. This CDR3 comprises 15 residues. Germline V gives CDR1 SGHRS, CDR2 YFSETQ. Trimming shortened V by 2 bases and J by 7 bases, and 18 bases separated the two germline ends. This CDR3 is CASSFQRGPGGTQYF. The DNA of the CDR3 is TGCGCCAGCAGCTTTCAGCGAGGTCCGGGTGGGACCCAGTACTTC.

This clone turned up a few times. The V gene is TRBV5-6, the J gene TRBJ1-2, with D possibly TRBD1 on 5 matching bases. Trimming removed 3 bases from V and 6 bases from J, with 6 bases in between. The CDR3 runs to 11 residues. In germline, CDR1 is SGHDT, CDR2 YYEEEE. CDR3 sequence: CASSSGNGYTF. As DNA, the CDR3 is TGTGCCAGCAGCTCAGGGAATGGCTACACCTTC.

The CDR3 is CASSDGTGGYSYEQYF. The CDR3 DNA is TGTGCCAGCAGTGACGGGACAGGGGGTTACTCCTACGAGCAGTACTTC. This chain uses TRBV25-1 with TRBJ2-5, with 11 bases that match TRBD1. The J call may not be correct, given that the DNA end is closer to TRBJ2-7. Germline V lookup: CDR1 MGHDK, CDR2 SYGVNS. CDR3 length: 16 amino acids.

The V and J genes are TRBV7-2 and TRBJ2-1; TRBD1 aligns across 9 bases. V lost 3 bases to trimming and J lost 3 bases; unmatched junction nucleotides: 3. CDR1 and CDR2 (germline): SGHTA, FQGNSA. The CDR3 runs to 15 residues. As DNA, the CDR3 is TGTGCCAGCAGCTTCGGGACAGGGTTCTACAATGAGCAGTTCTTC. It is translated as CASSFGTGFYNEQFF.

The rearrangement uses TRBV9 and TRBJ2-1; 8 nucleotides align to TRBD2. Germline values: CDR1 SGDLS, CDR2 YYNGEE. The CDR3 is 15 residues long. With V trimmed by 2 bases and J by 0 bases, 1 base remained unmatched. CDR3 sequence reads: CASSVSGGSYNEQFF. The CDR3 DNA reads TGTGCCAGCAGCGTCAGCGGGGGCTCCTACAATGAGCAGTTCTTC.

The chain recombines TRBV13 with TRBJ2-7; 13 bases line up with TRBD2. With 5 bases clipped from V and 5 bases from J, the junction kept 9 bases outside the gene matches. The germline V gene has CDR1 PRHDT and CDR2 FYEKMQ (reference sequence). The CDR3 is 16 amino acids. CDR3 coding DNA: TGTGCCAGCAGCGTACCTGGGACTAGCGGGAACCACGAGCAGTACTTC. Its protein product is CASSVPGTSGNHEQYF.

CDR3 residues: CASSPGSVSYEQYF. CDR3 in DNA: TGCGCCAGCAGCCCTGGGAGCGTCTCCTACGAGCAGTACTTC. The gene calls are TRBV5-1 and TRBJ2-7; D is perhaps TRBD2 (5 bases). With 4 bases removed from V and 0 bases from J, the gap between germline ends came to 11 bases. This CDR3 comprises 14 residues. The germline CDR1 and CDR2 sequences are SGHRS and YFSETQ.

The chain links TRBV30 to TRBJ2-7; TRBD1 matches at 9 bases. Germline CDR1 GTSNPN, CDR2 SVGIG (reference sequence). This CDR3 contains 18 residues. V dropped 3 bases and J dropped 3; count of bases not matched to a gene: 18. CDR3 sequence: CAWRRAYRGRFIRYEQYF. CDR3 in DNA: TGTGCCTGGAGACGGGCTTACAGGGGGCGCTTTATCCGCTACGAGCAGTACTTC.

The chain combines TRBV27 with TRBJ1-2; D might be TRBD1 (6 bases). Germline CDR1 MNHEY, CDR2 SMNVEV (reference sequence). The CDR3 is made up of 17 amino acids. Trimming took 3 bases from V and 7 from J, leaving 24 bases between them. Here the CDR3 DNA reads TGTGCCAGCAGTTTCCTCGCGGTCGGGGAGCGGGGGGCTGGCTACACCTTC. Translating gives CASSFLAVGERGAGYTF.

The chain joins TRBV27 to TRBJ1-6; 9 nucleotides align to TRBD1. Unmatched junction bases numbered 5, after V lost 8 bases and J lost 0 bases. The CDR3 extends over 16 amino acids. CDR1 is MNHEY and CDR2 is SMNVEV in the germline V gene (reference sequence). CDR3 amino acids: CASRDRASSYNSPLHF. Written as DNA, the CDR3 is TGTGCCAGCCGGGACAGGGCCAGCTCCTATAATTCACCCCTCCACTTT.

This clone appeared a single time. The V and J genes are TRBV2 and TRBJ2-3, with 8 positions matching TRBD1. CDR1 and CDR2 (germline): SNHLY, FYNNEI. This CDR3 comprises 14 residues. V lost 6 bases to trimming and J lost 1 base; unmatched junction nucleotides: 3. The CDR3 loop reads CASRAGQGTDTQYF. The DNA of the CDR3 is TGTGCCAGCAGGGCGGGACAGGGCACAGATACGCAGTATTTT. Together with reference TRBV2 and TRBJ2-3, the CDR3 gives the full variable domain: EPEVTQTPSHQVTQMGQEVILRCVPISNHLYFYWYRQILGQKVEFLVSFYNNEISEKSEIFDDQFSVERPDGSNFTLKIRSTKLEDSAMYFCASRAGQGTDTQYFGPGTRLTVL.

A few counts support this clone. This chain connects TRBV18 to TRBJ1-1, with no clear D. V lost 0 bases, J lost 1 base, and 6 bases lay in between. The CDR3 runs to 14 residues. Per the germline V gene, CDR1 is KGHSH and CDR2 is LQKENI. The CDR3 bases are TGTGCCAGCTCACCACCCGGTCCGAACACTGAAGCTTTCTTT. This sequence encodes CASSPPGPNTEAFF. The entire variable domain, with the rest obtained from reference TRBV18 and TRBJ1-1, is as follows: NAGVMQNPRHLVRRRGQEARLRCSPMKGHSHVYWYRQLPEEGLKFMVYLQKENIIDESGMPKERFSAEFPKEGPSILRIQQVVRGDSAAYFCASSPPGPNTEAFFGQGTRLTVV.

V usage is TRBV11-1 and J usage is TRBJ1-1, with TRBD1 matching over 7 bases. The CDR3 is 14 amino acids. Trimming cost V 5 bases and J 4 bases; bases outside gene matches: 7. Germline V gene data show CDR1 as SGHAT and CDR2 as FQDESV (reference sequence). This CDR3 is CASSLNRGSTEAFF. DNA for the CDR3: TGTGCCAGCAGCCTAAACAGGGGTTCCACTGAAGCTTTCTTT.

This clone was counted only a few times. In DNA, the CDR3 is TGTGCCAGCCACAGGGGGTTGGATGAAAAACTGTTTTTT. The encoded protein is CASHRGLDEKLFF. The chain is built from TRBV2 and TRBJ1-4; 8 bases match TRBD1. The V gene end was trimmed by 8 bases and the J gene end by 6 bases; junction bases not matched to a gene: 5. The CDR3 has 13 amino acids. CDR1 and CDR2 (germline): SNHLY, FYNNEI.

This clone has just one count. This chain uses TRBV6-1 with TRBJ2-1; TRBD1 matches 8 bases. This CDR3 contains 13 residues. With V trimmed by 7 bases and J by 6 bases, 5 bases remained unmatched. Per germline, CDR1 MNHNS and CDR2 SASEGT. The CDR3 spells CASKGQGTNEQFF. The CDR3 bases are TGTGCCAGCAAAGGACAGGGTACCAATGAGCAGTTCTTC.